Presented here are 6 T cell receptor beta chains from one specimen sequenced in a study of read filtering for tumor transcriptome and immune sequencing. The library was built from about 0.4 ug RNA with molecular barcoded adaptors for alpha/delta and beta/gamma chains. TCRdb passed the reads through MiXCR, listing each CDR3 protein once. The sample includes 120,000 or so distinct CDR3 sequences, approximately 13% of them seen just once. Sequencing was performed on a population of CD138-negative cells sorted from bone marrow. Receptors originate from a donor aged 40 or over with multiple myeloma.

Of note for this clonotype: A much bigger clone sits one base away, suggesting this may be a read error. This chain uses TRBV5-1 with TRBJ1-1; D unclear. The CDR3 consists of 13 residues. V dropped 4 bases and J dropped 6 bases, with 13 bases sitting between them. Germline assignment: CDR1 SGHRS and CDR2 YFSETQ. As DNA, the CDR3 is TGCGCCAGCAGCCTGTCACCGGTGTCTGAAGCTTTCTTT. It yields the protein CASSLSPVSEAFF.

This clonotype came up many times. This chain joins TRBV20-1 and TRBJ2-5; the match to TRBD2 covers 11 bases. CDR1 is DFQATT and CDR2 is SNEGSKA in the germline V gene (reference sequence). The CDR3 is made up of 13 amino acids. J lost 5 bases, V lost 3 bases, and 2 bases had no gene match. CDR3 sequence (DNA): TGCAGTGCTAGGCCTAGCGGGAGGGAGACCCAGTACTTC. This codes for CSARPSGRETQYF.

This clonotype was observed many times. J is TRBJ1-5 and V is TRBV12-3 or TRBV12-4; 10 nucleotides match TRBD1. V trimming: 4 bases; J trimming: 10 bases; junction bases outside the gene matches: 7. The CDR3 totals 14 residues. Here the CDR3 DNA reads TGTGCCAGCAGTTCTGGGACAGGGGCCGGTCCCCAGCATTTT. As protein: CASSSGTGAGPQHF.

This clonotype was recorded many times. The chain combines TRBV4-1 with TRBJ1-2; D call uncertain. V lost 2 bases to trimming and J lost 4 bases, with 11 bases between them. Germline V gene lookup returns CDR1 MGHRA and CDR2 YSYEKL. The CDR3 is 14 residues long. As DNA, the CDR3 is TGCGCCAGCAGCCAAACGGCCGAAAGCTATGGCTACACCTTC. Its protein is CASSQTAESYGYTF.

This clonotype was seen at least ten times. The chain uses TRBV27 and TRBJ2-3; TRBD2 matches at 11 bases. The CDR3 has 15 amino acids. V was pared by 7 bases and J by 3 bases, with 6 bases of the junction left unmatched. The germline V gene has CDR1 MNHEY and CDR2 SMNVEV (reference sequence). The CDR3 here is CASIRSGRGTDTQYF. The CDR3 DNA follows: TGTGCCAGCATCCGTAGCGGGAGGGGAACAGATACGCAGTATTTT.

The table lists this clonotype with many counts. The chain recombines TRBV29-1 with TRBJ1-1, with D tentatively TRBD1 (5 bases). The CDR3 has 13 amino acids. V was pared by 7 bases and J by 0 bases, with 12 bases between. The V gene's germline CDR1 is SQVTM and CDR2 ANQGSEA. CDR3 amino acids: CSGSLGVNTEAFF. The CDR3, as DNA: TGCAGCGGGTCCTTGGGGGTGAACACTGAAGCTTTCTTT.